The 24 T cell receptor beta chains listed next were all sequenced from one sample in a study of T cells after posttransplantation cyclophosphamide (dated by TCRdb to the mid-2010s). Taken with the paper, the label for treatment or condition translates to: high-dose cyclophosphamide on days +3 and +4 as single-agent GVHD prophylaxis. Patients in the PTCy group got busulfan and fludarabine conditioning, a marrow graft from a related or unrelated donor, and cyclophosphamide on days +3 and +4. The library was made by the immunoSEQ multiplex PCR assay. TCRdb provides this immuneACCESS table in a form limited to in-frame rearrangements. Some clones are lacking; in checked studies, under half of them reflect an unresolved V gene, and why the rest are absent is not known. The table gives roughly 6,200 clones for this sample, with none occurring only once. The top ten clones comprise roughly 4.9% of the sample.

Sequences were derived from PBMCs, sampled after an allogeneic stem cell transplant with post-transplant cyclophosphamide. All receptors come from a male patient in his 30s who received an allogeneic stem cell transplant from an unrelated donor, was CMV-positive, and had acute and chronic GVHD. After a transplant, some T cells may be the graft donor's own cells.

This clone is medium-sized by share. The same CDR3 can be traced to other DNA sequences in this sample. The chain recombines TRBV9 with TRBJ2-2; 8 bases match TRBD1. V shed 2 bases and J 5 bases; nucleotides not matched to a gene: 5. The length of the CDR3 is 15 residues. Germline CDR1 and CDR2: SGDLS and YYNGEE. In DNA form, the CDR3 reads TGTGCCAGCAGCGTGGAAACAGGGGGTACCGGGGAGCTGTTTTTT. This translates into CASSVETGGTGELFF.

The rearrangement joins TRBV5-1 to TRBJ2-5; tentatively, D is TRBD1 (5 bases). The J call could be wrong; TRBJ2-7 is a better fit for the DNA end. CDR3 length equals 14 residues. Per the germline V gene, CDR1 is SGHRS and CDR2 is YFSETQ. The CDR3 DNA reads TGCGCCAGCAGCCTGACGGACATATCCTACGAGCAGTACTTC. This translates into CASSLTDISYEQYF.

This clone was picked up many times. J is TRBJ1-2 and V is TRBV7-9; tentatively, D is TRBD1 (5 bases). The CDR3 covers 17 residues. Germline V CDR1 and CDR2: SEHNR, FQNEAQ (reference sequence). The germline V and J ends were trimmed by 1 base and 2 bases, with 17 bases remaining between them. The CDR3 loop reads CASSLVLGQGKNYGYTF. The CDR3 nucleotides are TGTGCCAGCAGCTTAGTATTAGGCCAGGGTAAAAACTATGGCTACACCTTC. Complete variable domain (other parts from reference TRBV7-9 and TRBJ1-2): DTGVSQNPRHKITKRGQNVTFRCDPISEHNRLYWYRQTLGQGPEFLTYFQNEAQLEKSRLLSDRFSAERPKGSFSTLEIQRTEQGDSAMYLCASSLVLGQGKNYGYTFGSGTRLTVV.

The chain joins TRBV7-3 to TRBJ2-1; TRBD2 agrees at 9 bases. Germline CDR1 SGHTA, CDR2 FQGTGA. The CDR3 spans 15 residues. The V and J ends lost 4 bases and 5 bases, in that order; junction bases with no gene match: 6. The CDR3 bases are TGTGCCAGCAGCTCCGTGGGGACTAGCCACAATGAGCAGTTCTTC. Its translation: CASSSVGTSHNEQFF.

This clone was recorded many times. In nucleotides, the CDR3 is TGTGCCTGGACCCTCCAGGGTCTGGGCTACACCTTC. It specifies CAWTLQGLGYTF. This chain joins TRBV30 and TRBJ1-2; tentative D call: TRBD1 (5 bases). Germline V lookup: CDR1 GTSNPN, CDR2 SVGIG (reference sequence). The germline V and J ends were trimmed by 4 bases and 8 bases, with 14 bases remaining between them. The CDR3 has 12 amino acids.

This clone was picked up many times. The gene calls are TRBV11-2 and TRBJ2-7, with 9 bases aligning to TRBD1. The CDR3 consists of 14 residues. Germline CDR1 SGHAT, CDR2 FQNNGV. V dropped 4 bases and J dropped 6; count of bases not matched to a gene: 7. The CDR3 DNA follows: TGTGCCAGCAGCTGGGGACAGGGCGGGCTCGAGCAGTACTTC. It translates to CASSWGQGGLEQYF. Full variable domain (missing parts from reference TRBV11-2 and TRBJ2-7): EAGVAQSPRYKIIEKRQSVAFWCNPISGHATLYWYQQILGQGPKLLIQFQNNGVVDDSQLPKDRFSAERLKGVDSTLKIQPAKLEDSAVYLCASSWGQGGLEQYFGPGTRLTVT.

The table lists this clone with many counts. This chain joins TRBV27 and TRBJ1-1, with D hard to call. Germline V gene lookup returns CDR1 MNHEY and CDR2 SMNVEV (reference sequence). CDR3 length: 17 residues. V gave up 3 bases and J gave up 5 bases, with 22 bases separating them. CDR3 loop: CASSFSPTTARGTEAFF. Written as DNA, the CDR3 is TGTGCCAGCAGTTTCAGTCCCACGACGGCCAGAGGGACTGAAGCTTTCTTT.

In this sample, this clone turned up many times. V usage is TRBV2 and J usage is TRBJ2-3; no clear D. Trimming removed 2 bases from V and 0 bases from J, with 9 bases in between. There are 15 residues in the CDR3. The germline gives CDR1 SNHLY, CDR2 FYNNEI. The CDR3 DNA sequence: TGTGCCAGCAGTGAATCCCTAGACAGCACAGATACGCAGTATTTT. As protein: CASSESLDSTDTQYF.

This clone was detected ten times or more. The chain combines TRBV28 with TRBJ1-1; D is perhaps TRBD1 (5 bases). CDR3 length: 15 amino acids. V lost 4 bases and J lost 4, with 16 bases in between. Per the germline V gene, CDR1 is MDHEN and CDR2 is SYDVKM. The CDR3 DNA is TGTGCCAGCAGTTCACCGACAGTTTGGGGCACTGAAGCTTTCTTT. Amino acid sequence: CASSSPTVWGTEAFF.

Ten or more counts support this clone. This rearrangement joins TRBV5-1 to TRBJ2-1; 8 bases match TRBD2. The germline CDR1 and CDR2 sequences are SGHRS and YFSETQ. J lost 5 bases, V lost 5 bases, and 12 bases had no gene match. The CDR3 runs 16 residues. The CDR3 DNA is TGCGCCAGCAGGCCAGAGCGGGGGTTTAGGGACAATGAGCAGTTCTTC. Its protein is CASRPERGFRDNEQFF. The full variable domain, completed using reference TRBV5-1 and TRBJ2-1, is KAGVTQTPRYLIKTRGQQVTLSCSPISGHRSVSWYQQTPGQGLQFLFEYFSETQRNKGNFPGRFSGRQFSNSRSEMNVSTLELGDSALYLCASRPERGFRDNEQFFGPGTRLTVL.

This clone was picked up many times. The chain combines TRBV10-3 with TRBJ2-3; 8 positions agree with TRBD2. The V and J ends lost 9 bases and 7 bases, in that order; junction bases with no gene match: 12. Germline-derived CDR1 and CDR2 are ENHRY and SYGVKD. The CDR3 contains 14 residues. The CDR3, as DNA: TGTGCCATGGGGGAGGGACTAGAGACGTATACGCAGTATTTT. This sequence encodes CAMGEGLETYTQYF.

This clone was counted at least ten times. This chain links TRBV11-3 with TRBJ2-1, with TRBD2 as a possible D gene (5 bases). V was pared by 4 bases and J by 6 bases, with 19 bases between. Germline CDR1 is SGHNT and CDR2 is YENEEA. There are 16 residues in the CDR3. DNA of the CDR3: TGTGCCAGCAGCTCCCCCCGGGGTAGATCCATCAATGAGCAGTTCTTC. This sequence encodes CASSSPRGRSINEQFF.

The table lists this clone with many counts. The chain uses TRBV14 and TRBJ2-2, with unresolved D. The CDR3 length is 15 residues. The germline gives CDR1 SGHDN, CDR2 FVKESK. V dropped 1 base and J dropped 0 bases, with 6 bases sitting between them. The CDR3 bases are TGTGCCAGCAGCCAAGTATCGGCGAACACCGGGGAGCTGTTTTTT. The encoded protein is CASSQVSANTGELFF.

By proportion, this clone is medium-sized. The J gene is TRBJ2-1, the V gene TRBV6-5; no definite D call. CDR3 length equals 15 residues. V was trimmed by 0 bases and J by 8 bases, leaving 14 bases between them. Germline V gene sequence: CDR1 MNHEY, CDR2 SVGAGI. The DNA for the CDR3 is TGTGCCAGCAGTTACTCGAAACTTAAAACCGATGAGCAGTTCTTC. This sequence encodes CASSYSKLKTDEQFF.

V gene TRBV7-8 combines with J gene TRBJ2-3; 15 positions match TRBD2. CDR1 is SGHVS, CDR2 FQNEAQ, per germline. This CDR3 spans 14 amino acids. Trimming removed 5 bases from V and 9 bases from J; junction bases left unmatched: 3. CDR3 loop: CASSRGTSGGTQYF. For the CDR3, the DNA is TGTGCCAGCAGCCGTGGGACTAGCGGGGGGACGCAGTATTTT.

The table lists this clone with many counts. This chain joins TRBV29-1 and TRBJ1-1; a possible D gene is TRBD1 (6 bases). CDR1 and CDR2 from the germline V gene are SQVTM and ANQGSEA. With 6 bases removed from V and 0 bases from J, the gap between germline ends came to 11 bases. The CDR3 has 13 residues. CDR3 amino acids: CSVAGAVNTEAFF. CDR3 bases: TGCAGCGTGGCAGGGGCGGTGAACACTGAAGCTTTCTTT.

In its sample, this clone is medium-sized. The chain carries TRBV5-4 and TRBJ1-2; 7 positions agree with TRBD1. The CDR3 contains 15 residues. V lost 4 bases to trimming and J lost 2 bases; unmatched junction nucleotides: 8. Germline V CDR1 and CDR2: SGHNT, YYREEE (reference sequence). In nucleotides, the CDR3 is TGTGCCAGCAGCCCAAAGGGGACAGCGAACTATGGCTACACCTTC. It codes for CASSPKGTANYGYTF.

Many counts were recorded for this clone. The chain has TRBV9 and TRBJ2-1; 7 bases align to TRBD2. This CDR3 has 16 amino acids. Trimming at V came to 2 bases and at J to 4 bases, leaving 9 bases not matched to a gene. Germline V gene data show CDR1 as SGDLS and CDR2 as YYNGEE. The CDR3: CASSVGPGTTYNEQFF. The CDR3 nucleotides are TGTGCCAGCAGCGTGGGTCCCGGGACTACTTACAATGAGCAGTTCTTC.

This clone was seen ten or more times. CDR3 coding DNA: TGTGCCTGGGTCTGGGGGAGGGGCCGCAATGAGCAGTTCTTC. Translating it yields CAWVWGRGRNEQFF. The chain carries TRBV30 and TRBJ2-1; 7 nucleotides align to TRBD2. J gave up 6 bases and V 5 bases, and 10 bases lay outside the gene matches. This CDR3 contains 14 residues. Germline CDR1 GTSNPN, CDR2 SVGIG (reference sequence).

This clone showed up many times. CDR3 residues: CASSEVWGGVAFF. CDR3 sequence (DNA): TGTGCCAGCAGTGAAGTCTGGGGGGGGGTAGCTTTCTTT. The chain carries TRBV6-1 and TRBJ1-1; D possibly corresponds to TRBD1 (5 bases). CDR3 size: 13 residues. The V end was cut by 1 base, the J end by 10 bases, with 13 bases between. Germline V gene data show CDR1 as MNHNS and CDR2 as SASEGT.

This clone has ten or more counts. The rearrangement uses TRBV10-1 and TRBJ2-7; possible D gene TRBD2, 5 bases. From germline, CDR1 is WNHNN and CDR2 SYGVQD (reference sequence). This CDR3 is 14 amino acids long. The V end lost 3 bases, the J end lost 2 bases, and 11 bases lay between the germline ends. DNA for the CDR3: TGCGCCAGCAGTGAACGGGGTCCCCCCTACGAGCAGTACTTC. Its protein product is CASSERGPPYEQYF.

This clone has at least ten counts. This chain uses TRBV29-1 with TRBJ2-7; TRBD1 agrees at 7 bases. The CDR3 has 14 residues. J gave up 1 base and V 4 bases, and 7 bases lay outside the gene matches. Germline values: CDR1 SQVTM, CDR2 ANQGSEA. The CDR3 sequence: CSVVAGQESYEQYF. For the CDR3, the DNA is TGCAGCGTTGTAGCTGGACAGGAGTCCTACGAGCAGTACTTC.

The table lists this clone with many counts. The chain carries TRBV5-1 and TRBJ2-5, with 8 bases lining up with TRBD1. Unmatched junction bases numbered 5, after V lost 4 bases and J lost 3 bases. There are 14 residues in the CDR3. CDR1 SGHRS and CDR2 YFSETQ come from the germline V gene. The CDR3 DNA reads TGCGCCAGCAGCCCAGGACAGGGTAAAGAGACCCAGTACTTC. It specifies CASSPGQGKETQYF.

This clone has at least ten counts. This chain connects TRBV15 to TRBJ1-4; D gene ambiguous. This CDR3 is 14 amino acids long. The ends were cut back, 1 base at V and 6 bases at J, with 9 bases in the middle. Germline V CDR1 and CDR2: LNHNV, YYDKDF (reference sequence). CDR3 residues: CATSRGSRDEKLFF. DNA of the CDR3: TGTGCCACCAGCAGAGGATCGAGGGATGAAAAACTGTTTTTT.